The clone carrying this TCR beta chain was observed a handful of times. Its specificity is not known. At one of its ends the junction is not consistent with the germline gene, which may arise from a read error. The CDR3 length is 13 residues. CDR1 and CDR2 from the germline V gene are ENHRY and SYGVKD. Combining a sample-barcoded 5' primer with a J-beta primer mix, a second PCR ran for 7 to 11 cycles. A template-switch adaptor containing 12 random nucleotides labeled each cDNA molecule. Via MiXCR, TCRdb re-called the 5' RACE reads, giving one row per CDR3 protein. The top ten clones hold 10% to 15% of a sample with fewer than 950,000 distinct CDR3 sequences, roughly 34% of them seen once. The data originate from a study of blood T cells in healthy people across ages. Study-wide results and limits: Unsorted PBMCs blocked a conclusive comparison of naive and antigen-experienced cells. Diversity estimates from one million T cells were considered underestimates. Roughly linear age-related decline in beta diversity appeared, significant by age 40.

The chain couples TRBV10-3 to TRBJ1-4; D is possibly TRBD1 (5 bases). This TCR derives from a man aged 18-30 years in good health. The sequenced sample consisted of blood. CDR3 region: CAIRESGDEKLFF. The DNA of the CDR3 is TGTGCCATCAGGGAGTCGGGGGATGAAAAACTGTTTTTT.